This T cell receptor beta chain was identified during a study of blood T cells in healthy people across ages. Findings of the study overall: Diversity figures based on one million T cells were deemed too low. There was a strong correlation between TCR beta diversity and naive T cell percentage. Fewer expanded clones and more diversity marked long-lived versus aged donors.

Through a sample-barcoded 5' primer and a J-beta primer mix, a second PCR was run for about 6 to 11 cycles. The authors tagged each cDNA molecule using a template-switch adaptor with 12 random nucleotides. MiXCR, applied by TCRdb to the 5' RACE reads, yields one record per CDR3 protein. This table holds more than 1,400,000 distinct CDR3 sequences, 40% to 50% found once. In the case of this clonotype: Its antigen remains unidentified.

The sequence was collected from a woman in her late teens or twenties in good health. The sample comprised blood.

The CDR3 DNA is TGTGCCACCAGCAGAGATCCCCACAGCTCCTACAATGAGCAGTTCTTC. This codes for CATSRDPHSSYNEQFF. V is TRBV15 and J is TRBJ2-1; D ambiguous. The CDR3 spans 16 residues. CDR1 is LNHNV, CDR2 YYDKDF, per germline (reference sequence). V lost 0 bases to trimming and J lost 0 bases, with 9 bases between them.